The entry below gives a single T cell receptor beta chain sequence along with its context. Its cognate antigen is unknown. Generated by immunoSEQ multiplex PCR, the TCRdb table keeps only in-frame clones and is missing some. The table records approximately 37,000 clones, 84% of them present only once. The sample originates from a study of OX40 agonist ivuxolimab in advanced cancers. Study at large: Given to patients was ivuxolimab, an agonistic anti-OX40 (CD134) antibody.

General observations from the study: At 0.1 to 3.0 mg/kg, clonal expansion of CD4+ and CD8+ blood T cells had occurred by week 6. Clonal expansion among partial responders at 0.1-3.0 mg/kg ranked near the lowest.

The sequence was obtained from an adult with an advanced solid tumor such as melanoma, head and neck, liver or kidney cancer. The starting material was CD4+ or CD8+ T cells sorted from blood, obtained in a trial of the OX40 agonist ivuxolimab.

CDR3 sequence: CASKGQGISYNEQFF. In DNA, the CDR3 is TGTGCCAGCAAAGGACAGGGGATTTCCTACAATGAGCAGTTCTTC. The rearrangement uses TRBV2 and TRBJ2-1, with 9 bases lining up with TRBD1. Germline lookup yields CDR1 SNHLY and CDR2 FYNNEI. This CDR3 is built from 15 residues. Germline trimming cut 7 bases from V and 1 base from J; bases unmatched to any gene: 5.